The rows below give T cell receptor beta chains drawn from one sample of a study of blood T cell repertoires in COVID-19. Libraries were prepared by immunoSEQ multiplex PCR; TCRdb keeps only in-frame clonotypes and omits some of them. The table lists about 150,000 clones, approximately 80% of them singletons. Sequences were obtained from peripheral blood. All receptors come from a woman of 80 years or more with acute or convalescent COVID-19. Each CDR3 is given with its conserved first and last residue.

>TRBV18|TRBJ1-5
CASSADRDQPQHF
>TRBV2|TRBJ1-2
CAGKDSGRMGGYTF
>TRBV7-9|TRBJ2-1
CASSFNRDNEQFF
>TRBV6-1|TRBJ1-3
CASSEAWGTGVSGNTIYF
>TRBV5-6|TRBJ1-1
CASSPVAGGRTAEAFF
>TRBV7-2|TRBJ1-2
CASSPPGQGAWGYGYTF
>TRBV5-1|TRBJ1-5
CASSLDGQQPQHF
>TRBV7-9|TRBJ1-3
CASSILGGSFGNTIYF
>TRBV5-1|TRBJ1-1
CASSLGTLAEAFF
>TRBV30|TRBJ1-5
CAWSVRSNRNNQPQHF
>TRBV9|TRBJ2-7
CASSVALNSYEQYF
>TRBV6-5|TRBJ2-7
CASIPGTGIYEQYF
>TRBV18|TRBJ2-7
CASSPPTGTGAEQYF
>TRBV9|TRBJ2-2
CASSVGQGGAPGELFF
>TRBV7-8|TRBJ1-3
CASAQGGTGAIYF
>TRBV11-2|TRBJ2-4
CASSLDRGPQGSKNIQYF
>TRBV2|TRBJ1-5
CASSLEQGRNQPQHF
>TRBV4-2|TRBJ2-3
CASSQDSGGQADTQYF
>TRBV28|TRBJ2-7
CASSFRGWEQYF
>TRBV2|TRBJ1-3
CASTGVSGNTIYF
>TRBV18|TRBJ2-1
CASSPSTGEVNEQFF
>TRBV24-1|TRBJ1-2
CATSEDGLEGYTF
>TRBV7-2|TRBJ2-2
CASSLEGGGFGTGELFF
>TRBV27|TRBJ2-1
CASSLRSGVLQGGVQFF
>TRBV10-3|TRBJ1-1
CAISTGTEAFF
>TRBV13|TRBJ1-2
CASSSTYGYTF
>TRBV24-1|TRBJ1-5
CATSPNTGQPQHF
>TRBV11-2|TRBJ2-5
CASSLGTSGQETQYF
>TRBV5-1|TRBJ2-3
CASSLAGSLTDTQYF
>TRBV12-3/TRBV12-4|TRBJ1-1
CASSWTLNTEAFF
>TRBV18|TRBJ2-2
CASSPPDRAKWQELFF
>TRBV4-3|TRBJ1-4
CASSQGTGVREKLFF
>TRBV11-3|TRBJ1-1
CASRRGPDTEAFF
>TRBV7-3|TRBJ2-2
CASSRWGGANTGELFF
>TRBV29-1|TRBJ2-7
CSTLGGSIGEQYF
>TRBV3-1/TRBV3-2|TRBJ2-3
CASSLSQGLAGNGGTQYF
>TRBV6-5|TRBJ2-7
CASRPPRDRGYEQYF
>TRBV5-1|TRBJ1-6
CASSGTGNSPLHF
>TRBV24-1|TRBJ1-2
CATPAGYFNGYTF
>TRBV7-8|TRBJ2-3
CASSPSPTDTQYF
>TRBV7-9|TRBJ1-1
CASSLQGGTEAFF
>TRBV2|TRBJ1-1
CASTLGGLLFDTEAFF
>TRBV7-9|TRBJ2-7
CASSAGTRSPQYF
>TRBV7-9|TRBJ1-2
CAIDDRDSYGYTF
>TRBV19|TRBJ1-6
CASSQSTGGYSPLHF
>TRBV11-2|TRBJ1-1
CASKRSEAFF
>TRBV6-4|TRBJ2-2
CASSEGDLTGELFF
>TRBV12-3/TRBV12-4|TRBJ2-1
CASMAGEYNEQFF
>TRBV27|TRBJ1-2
CASSLRVHGQGYGYTF
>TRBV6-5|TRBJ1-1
CASSYSLGGGTEAFF
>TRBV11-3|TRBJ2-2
CASSSTGGPGELFF
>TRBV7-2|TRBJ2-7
CASSNTGTLSYEQYF